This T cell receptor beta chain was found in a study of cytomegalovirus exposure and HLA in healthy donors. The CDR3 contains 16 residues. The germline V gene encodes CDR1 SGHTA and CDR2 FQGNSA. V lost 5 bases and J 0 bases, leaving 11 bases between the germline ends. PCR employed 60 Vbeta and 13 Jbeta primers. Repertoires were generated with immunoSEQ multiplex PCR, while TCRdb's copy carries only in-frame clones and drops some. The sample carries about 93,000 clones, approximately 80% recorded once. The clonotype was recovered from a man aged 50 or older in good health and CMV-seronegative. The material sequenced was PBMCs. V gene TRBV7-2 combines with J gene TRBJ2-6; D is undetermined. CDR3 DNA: TGTGCCAGCAGCGATCCGTCGGTCTCTGGGGCCAACGTCCTGACTTTC. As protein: CASSDPSVSGANVLTF.